Presented here are 24 T cell receptor beta chains from one specimen sequenced in a study of CD8 T cells in ankylosing spondylitis. Study-level points and caveats: About 8 highly homologous variants made up a TCR beta motif that seemed to typify ankylosing spondylitis blood.

Antigens of these TCRs are unknown. Each CDR3 protein gets one entry after TCRdb re-called the 5' RACE reads with MiXCR. This sample has a few hundred thousand distinct CDR3 sequences, with 17% found just once. The sequencing sample was made of blood, either unsorted or a sorted T cell fraction (not recorded which). The receptor source for this set is a male donor with ankylosing spondylitis.

This clonotype was seen more than once but under ten times. The chain couples TRBV5-6 to TRBJ2-7, with D possibly TRBD2 on 6 matching bases. Trimming pared 4 bases from V and 0 bases from J, leaving 14 bases between. This CDR3 is 15 amino acids long. The germline V gene encodes CDR1 SGHDT and CDR2 YYEEEE. Here the CDR3 reads CASSPLGGTSYEQYF. DNA for the CDR3: TGTGCCAGCAGCCCTCTCGGAGGGACCTCCTACGAGCAGTACTTC.

This clonotype was observed a few times. Here the CDR3 DNA reads TGTGCCAGCACCACTGGACTAGCGAGACGTTACAATGAGCAGTTCTTC. The encoded protein is CASTTGLARRYNEQFF. The chain combines TRBV12-3 or TRBV12-4 with TRBJ2-1, with TRBD2 matching 9 bases. The CDR3 loop spans 16 amino acids. Trimming cost V 7 bases and J 4 bases; bases outside gene matches: 11.

This CDR3 is CASSQVQENSPLHF. As DNA, the CDR3 is TGTGCCAGCAGCCAAGTACAGGAGAATTCACCCCTCCACTTT. This chain joins TRBV3-1 and TRBJ1-6, with D possibly being TRBD1 (5 bases). CDR3 length: 14 amino acids. Germline CDR1 and CDR2: LGHDT and YNNKEL (reference sequence). V was clipped by 1 base and J by 7 bases, with 8 bases between them. Supplemented by reference TRBV3-1 and TRBJ1-6, the full variable domain reads DTAVSQTPKYLVTQMGNDKSIKCEQNLGHDTMYWYKQDSKKFLKIMFSYNNKELIINETVPNRFSPKSPDKAHLNLHINSLELGDSAVYFCASSQVQENSPLHFGNGTRLTVT.

The V and J genes are TRBV9 and TRBJ2-2, with D possibly being TRBD1 (6 bases). Trimming cost V 3 bases and J 1 base, with 10 bases left between them. The CDR3 totals 15 residues. In germline, CDR1 is SGDLS, CDR2 YYNGEE. As DNA, the CDR3 is TGTGCCAGCAGCGCGCTACAGGGGAACACCGGGGAGCTGTTTTTT. Its protein is CASSALQGNTGELFF.

V and J are TRBV7-9 and TRBJ2-1, with TRBD2 identical over 9 bases. V dropped 7 bases and J dropped 5; count of bases not matched to a gene: 9. Germline CDR1 is SEHNR and CDR2 is FQNEAQ (reference sequence). The CDR3 totals 15 residues. The CDR3 nucleotides read TGTGCCAGCACTCTGCGGGAGGGCCCGAACAATGAGCAGTTCTTC. This translates into CASTLREGPNNEQFF.

This clonotype was observed at least ten times. The rearrangement uses TRBV5-1 and TRBJ2-1; TRBD2 aligns across 14 bases. The V and J ends lost 7 bases and 10 bases, in that order; junction bases with no gene match: 7. Germline CDR1 SGHRS, CDR2 YFSETQ. This CDR3 contains 14 residues. The CDR3 loop is CASETSGGAKEQFF. CDR3 nucleotides: TGCGCCAGCGAGACTAGCGGGGGGGCAAAGGAGCAGTTCTTC. The whole variable domain, remainder taken from reference TRBV5-1 and TRBJ2-1, is KAGVTQTPRYLIKTRGQQVTLSCSPISGHRSVSWYQQTPGQGLQFLFEYFSETQRNKGNFPGRFSGRQFSNSRSEMNVSTLELGDSALYLCASETSGGAKEQFFGPGTRLTVL.

The J gene is TRBJ1-1, the V gene TRBV5-1; D remains unclear. Germline CDR1 reads SGHRS; CDR2 reads YFSETQ. V lost 5 bases, J lost 0 bases, and 23 bases lay in between. The CDR3 is made up of 18 amino acids. The CDR3 is CASRDGMGSGEMNTEAFF. Written as DNA, the CDR3 is TGCGCCAGCAGGGACGGGATGGGCAGTGGAGAGATGAACACTGAAGCTTTCTTT.

This clonotype was counted ten times or more. This chain links TRBV5-1 with TRBJ2-2, with TRBD1 matching over 8 bases. Trimming cost V 4 bases and J 3 bases; bases outside gene matches: 5. CDR1 SGHRS and CDR2 YFSETQ come from the germline V gene. The CDR3 is made up of 15 amino acids. In DNA form, the CDR3 reads TGCGCCAGCAGCCTCCGGACAGGGCACACCGGGGAGCTGTTTTTT. The encoded protein is CASSLRTGHTGELFF.

The chain uses TRBV18 and TRBJ2-1; D is undetermined. With 2 bases removed from V and 9 bases from J, the gap between germline ends came to 8 bases. There are 12 residues in the CDR3. CDR1 and CDR2 (germline): KGHSH, LQKENI. The CDR3 DNA sequence: TGTGCCAGCTCACCAAGGAGAAGTGAGCAGTTCTTC. Translated, it gives CASSPRRSEQFF.

The chain is built from TRBV6-5 and TRBJ1-1, with 8 positions matching TRBD1. Per germline, CDR1 MNHEY and CDR2 SVGAGI. Trimming cost V 0 bases and J 6 bases; bases outside gene matches: 9. The length of the CDR3 is 16 residues. For the CDR3, the DNA is TGTGCCAGCAGTTACTCTGGAACAGGGGGTGCCGCTGAAGCTTTCTTT. Translating it yields CASSYSGTGGAAEAFF.

This clonotype was recorded at least ten times. V is TRBV7-9 and J is TRBJ2-1; 8 bases line up with TRBD1. Germline V gene sequence: CDR1 SEHNR, CDR2 FQNEAQ (reference sequence). The CDR3 is 14 residues long. J was trimmed by 4 bases and V by 2 bases; bases with no gene match: 1. The CDR3 reads CASSLQGAYNEQFF. In nucleotides, the CDR3 is TGTGCCAGCAGCTTACAGGGGGCATACAATGAGCAGTTCTTC.

This clonotype has only a few counts. This rearrangement joins TRBV24-1 to TRBJ2-5; a weak D match, TRBD1 (5 bases). Germline V gene lookup returns CDR1 KGHDR and CDR2 SFDVKD. The CDR3 contains 14 residues. V lost 2 bases to trimming and J lost 5 bases, with 11 bases between them. The CDR3 loop is CATSDYRSRETQYF. Written as DNA, the CDR3 is TGTGCCACCAGTGATTACAGGTCCCGGGAGACCCAGTACTTC.

This clonotype was detected only a few times. V gene TRBV11-2 combines with J gene TRBJ2-1, with TRBD1 matching over 7 bases. After removal of 1 base from V and 5 bases from J, the junction contained 11 bases not matched to a gene. The germline gives CDR1 SGHAT, CDR2 FQNNGV. This CDR3 region has 17 residues. The CDR3 DNA reads as TGTGCCAGCAGCTTAGGCCCCGGGCAGGGGGTCCACAATGAGCAGTTCTTC. Translation: CASSLGPGQGVHNEQFF.

In this sample, this clonotype turned up a few times. V usage is TRBV5-1 and J usage is TRBJ2-3; tentatively, D is TRBD2 (5 bases). Germline V lookup: CDR1 SGHRS, CDR2 YFSETQ. V shed 1 base and J shed 5 bases, with 11 bases lying between them. CDR3 length: 14 amino acids. The CDR3 loop is CASSLKTAGDTQYF. The CDR3 coding sequence is TGCGCCAGCAGCTTGAAAACGGCGGGAGATACGCAGTATTTT.

The rearrangement uses TRBV5-1 and TRBJ2-3, with D possibly TRBD1 on 5 matching bases. V was cut by 0 bases and J by 2 bases, with 10 bases left in between. From germline, CDR1 is SGHRS and CDR2 YFSETQ. The CDR3 consists of 15 residues. The chain's CDR3 is CASSLGGPHTDTQYF. CDR3 nucleotide sequence: TGCGCCAGCAGCTTGGGGGGCCCACACACAGATACGCAGTATTTT.

This clonotype was seen many times. The chain carries TRBV5-1 and TRBJ2-2; 7 nucleotides line up with TRBD2. From germline, CDR1 is SGHRS and CDR2 YFSETQ. The CDR3 is 16 amino acids. The V segment lost 1 base and the J segment 1 base; nucleotides outside the gene matches: 4. The chain's CDR3 is CASSLYASGNTGELFF. Written as DNA, the CDR3 is TGCGCCAGCAGCTTGTACGCTAGCGGGAACACCGGGGAGCTGTTTTTT.

This chain connects TRBV20-1 to TRBJ2-3; 7 positions agree with TRBD2. The CDR3 is 15 residues long. V lost 6 bases, J lost 0 bases, and 9 bases stayed unmatched. Per the germline V gene, CDR1 is DFQATT and CDR2 is SNEGSKA (reference sequence). Here the CDR3 reads CSATGTTSSTDTQYF. Written as DNA, the CDR3 is TGCAGTGCCACCGGGACTACTTCTAGCACAGATACGCAGTATTTT.

The rearrangement links TRBV4-1 to TRBJ2-3; 10 nucleotides line up with TRBD2. V shed 2 bases, J shed 3 bases, and the junction held 2 bases outside the gene matches. The CDR3 runs to 15 residues. The germline V gene has CDR1 MGHRA and CDR2 YSYEKL. Here the CDR3 DNA reads TGCGCCAGCAGCCAACCGGGACTAGCGACAGATACGCAGTATTTT. It specifies CASSQPGLATDTQYF.

The table lists this clonotype with a few counts. The rearrangement joins TRBV15 to TRBJ2-1; 10 bases map to TRBD2. Trimming cost V 0 bases and J 7 bases; bases outside gene matches: 6. This CDR3 has 16 residues. Looked up from germline, CDR1 is LNHNV and CDR2 is YYDKDF (reference sequence). The CDR3 sequence is CATSRDFRLAGNEQFF. In nucleotides, the CDR3 is TGTGCCACCAGCAGAGATTTTCGACTAGCGGGTAATGAGCAGTTCTTC.

The chain employs TRBV18 and TRBJ1-6, with D possibly being TRBD1 (6 bases). Trimming took off 2 bases at V and 7 bases at J, with 12 bases between the two ends. This CDR3 has 15 residues. Germline V gives CDR1 KGHSH, CDR2 LQKENI. The DNA of the CDR3 is TGTGCCAGCTCACCATTGGACAGCAACAATTCACCCCTCCACTTT. It specifies CASSPLDSNNSPLHF.

This clonotype showed up just a few times. The genes are TRBV5-1 and TRBJ1-2; D gene ambiguous. V shed 5 bases and J shed 4 bases, with 6 bases lying between them. Germline loops: CDR1 SGHRS, CDR2 YFSETQ. This CDR3 spans 11 amino acids. This chain's CDR3 is CASRASYGYTF. In nucleotides, the CDR3 is TGCGCCAGCAGGGCTTCCTATGGCTACACCTTC.

The chain employs TRBV9 and TRBJ2-3; TRBD2 might be the D (6 bases). V lost 0 bases, J lost 1 base, and 9 bases lay in between. CDR1 and CDR2 (germline): SGDLS, YYNGEE. The CDR3 extends over 15 amino acids. Here the CDR3 reads CASSVVSSGTDTQYF. The CDR3 DNA reads as TGTGCCAGCAGCGTAGTATCTAGCGGCACAGATACGCAGTATTTT.

This rearrangement joins TRBV20-1 to TRBJ2-4, with 11 bases matching TRBD1. The CDR3 has 17 amino acids. V gave up 0 bases and J gave up 2 bases; unmatched junction bases: 6. Germline V gives CDR1 DFQATT, CDR2 SNEGSKA (reference sequence). As DNA, the CDR3 is TGCAGTGCTAGAGATTTCGGGACAGGGGGTTCCAAAAACATTCAGTACTTC. This codes for CSARDFGTGGSKNIQYF.

V and J are TRBV12-3 or TRBV12-4 and TRBJ1-5, with 7 nucleotides matching TRBD1. The CDR3 sequence is 15 residues long. V shed 5 bases and J 5 bases; nucleotides not matched to a gene: 9. CDR3 coding DNA: TGTGCCAGCAGTCCATTGCTACAGGGGCATCAGCCCCAGCATTTT. Protein: CASSPLLQGHQPQHF.